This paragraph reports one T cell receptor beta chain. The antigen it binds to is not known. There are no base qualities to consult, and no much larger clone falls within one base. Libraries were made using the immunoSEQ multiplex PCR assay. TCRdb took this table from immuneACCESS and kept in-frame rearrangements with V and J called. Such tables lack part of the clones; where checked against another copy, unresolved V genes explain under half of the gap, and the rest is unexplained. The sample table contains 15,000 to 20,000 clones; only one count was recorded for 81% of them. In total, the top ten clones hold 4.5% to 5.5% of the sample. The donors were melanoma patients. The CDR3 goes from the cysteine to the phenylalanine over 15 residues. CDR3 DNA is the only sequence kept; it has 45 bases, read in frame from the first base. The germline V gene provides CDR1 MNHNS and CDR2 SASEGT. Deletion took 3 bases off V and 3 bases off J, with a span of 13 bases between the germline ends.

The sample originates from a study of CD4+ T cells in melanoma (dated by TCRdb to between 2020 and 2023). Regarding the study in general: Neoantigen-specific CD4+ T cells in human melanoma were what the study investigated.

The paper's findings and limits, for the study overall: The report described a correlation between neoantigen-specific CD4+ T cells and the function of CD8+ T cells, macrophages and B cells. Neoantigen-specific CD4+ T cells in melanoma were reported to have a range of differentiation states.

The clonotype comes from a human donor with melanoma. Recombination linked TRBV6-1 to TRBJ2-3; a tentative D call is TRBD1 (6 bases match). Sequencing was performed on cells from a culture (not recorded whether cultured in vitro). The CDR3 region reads CASSDTGFGTDTQYF. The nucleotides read TGTGCCAGCAGTGACACAGGGTTCGGAACAGATACGCAGTATTTT.